Listed here are 5 T cell receptor beta chains from one sample, sequenced in a study of T cells of healthy individuals. TCRdb re-called the 5' RACE reads with MiXCR, one entry per CDR3 protein. Of about 60,000 distinct CDR3 sequences detected, around 15% appear once; the ten largest clones hold around 4.5%. These receptors all stem from a human donor in good health.

On this clonotype itself: A much larger clone lies a single base off, so this may be a read error. This rearrangement joins TRBV30 to TRBJ2-2; 7 bases fit TRBD2. This CDR3 is 15 amino acids long. Germline loops: CDR1 GTSNPN, CDR2 SVGIG (reference sequence). For the CDR3, the DNA is TGTGTCACCACGGCGGGAGTCACGAACACCGGGGAGCTGTTTTTT. It codes for CVTTAGVTNTGELFF.

This clonotype was observed many times. The chain is built from TRBV27 and TRBJ2-3; D is unclear. The CDR3 is 15 residues long. Trimming shortened V by 6 bases and J by 2 bases, and 15 bases separated the two germline ends. The V gene's germline CDR1 is MNHEY and CDR2 SMNVEV (reference sequence). This CDR3 reads CASSPLKAYTDTQYF. The CDR3, as DNA: TGTGCCAGCAGCCCGCTAAAAGCCTACACAGATACGCAGTATTTT.

This clonotype was observed a few times. The V and J genes are TRBV18 and TRBJ2-7, with a weak D call TRBD1 (6 bases). CDR1 KGHSH and CDR2 LQKENI come from the germline V gene. The germline V and J ends were trimmed by 3 bases and 0 bases, with 18 bases remaining between them. The CDR3 extends over 17 amino acids. The CDR3 spells CASSPTWGTGSSYEQYF. DNA of the CDR3: TGTGCCAGCTCACCTACATGGGGAACAGGGAGCTCCTACGAGCAGTACTTC.

This clonotype was counted at least ten times. The V call is TRBV24-1, the J call TRBJ1-6; D is unclear. Between the trimmed V and J ends, which lost 12 bases and 0 bases, there was a span of 14 bases. The CDR3 covers 15 residues. Looked up from germline, CDR1 is KGHDR and CDR2 is SFDVKD. The CDR3 DNA reads TGTGCCGCCGGCCCCGGTGTCTCCTATAATTCACCCCTCCACTTT. It specifies CAAGPGVSYNSPLHF.

As DNA, the CDR3 is TGCGCCAGCAGCATCCGACAGGGGCCGTACAATGAGCAGTTCTTC. Amino acids: CASSIRQGPYNEQFF. This chain joins TRBV5-1 and TRBJ2-1, with 8 bases identical to TRBD1. This CDR3 has 15 amino acids. The V segment lost 4 bases and the J segment 4 bases; nucleotides outside the gene matches: 7. CDR1 and CDR2 (germline): SGHRS, YFSETQ.